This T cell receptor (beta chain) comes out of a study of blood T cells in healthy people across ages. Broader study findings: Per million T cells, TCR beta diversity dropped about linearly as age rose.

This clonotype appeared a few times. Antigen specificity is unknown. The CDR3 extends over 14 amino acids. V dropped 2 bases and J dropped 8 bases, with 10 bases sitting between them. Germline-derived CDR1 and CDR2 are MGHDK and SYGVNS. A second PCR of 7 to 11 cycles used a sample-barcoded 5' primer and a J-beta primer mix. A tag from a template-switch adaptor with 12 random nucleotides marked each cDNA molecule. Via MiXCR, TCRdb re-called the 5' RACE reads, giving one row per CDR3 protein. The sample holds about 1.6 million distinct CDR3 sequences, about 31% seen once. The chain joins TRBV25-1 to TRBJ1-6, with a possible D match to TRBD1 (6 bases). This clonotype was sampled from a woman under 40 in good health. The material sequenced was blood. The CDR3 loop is CASSEPGVDSPLHF. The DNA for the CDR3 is TGTGCCAGCAGTGAACCAGGGGTTGATTCACCCCTCCACTTT.